This T cell receptor beta chain was identified in a study of cytomegalovirus exposure and HLA in healthy donors. The table came from immunoSEQ multiplex PCR; TCRdb's copy has only in-frame clones and leaves some out. The sample lists over 150,000 clones, 85% occurring once. Germline lookup yields CDR1 ENHRY and CDR2 SYGVKD. This CDR3 region has 14 residues. Trimming took 5 bases from V and 2 from J; bases not matched to a gene: 4. This TCR was sampled from a man between 18 and 35 years old in good health and CMV-seropositive. This chain links TRBV10-3 with TRBJ1-2, with 8 bases matching TRBD1. Sample: PBMCs. This CDR3 is CAISFGQGNYGYTF. The CDR3 DNA is TGTGCCATCAGTTTCGGACAGGGAAACTATGGCTACACCTTC.